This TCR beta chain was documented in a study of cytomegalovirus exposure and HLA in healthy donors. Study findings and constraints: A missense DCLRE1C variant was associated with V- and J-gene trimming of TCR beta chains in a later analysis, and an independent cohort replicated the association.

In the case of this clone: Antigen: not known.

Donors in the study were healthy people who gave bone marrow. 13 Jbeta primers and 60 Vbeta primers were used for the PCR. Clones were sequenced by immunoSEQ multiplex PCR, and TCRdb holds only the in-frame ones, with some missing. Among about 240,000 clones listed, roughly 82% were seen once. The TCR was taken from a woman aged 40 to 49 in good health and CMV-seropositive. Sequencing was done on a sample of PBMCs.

The CDR3, as DNA: TGTGCCAGCAATGGGTACAGGGGTGACACCGGGGAGCTGTTTTTT. Translation gives CASNGYRGDTGELFF. J is TRBJ2-2 and V is TRBV27; TRBD1 agrees at 7 bases. Unmatched junction bases numbered 8, after V lost 7 bases and J lost 3 bases. Per germline, CDR1 MNHEY and CDR2 SMNVEV (reference sequence). The CDR3 is 15 residues long.